One and the same sample provided the 30 T cell receptor beta chains below, sequenced in a study of cytomegalovirus exposure and HLA in healthy donors (dated by TCRdb to the late 2010s). Receptor amplification or capture employed the immunoSEQ multiplex PCR assay. For the multiplex PCR, a mixture combining 60 forward primers for TCR Vbeta segments and 13 reverse primers for TCR Jbeta segments was used. TCRdb took over this immuneACCESS table, retaining in-frame rearrangements with V and J assigned. Such tables are incomplete; in checked studies, under half of the missing clones stem from an unresolved V gene, and the remainder is unexplained. The sample table records nearly 200,000 clones; approximately 85% of these occur just once. The biggest ten clones account for approximately 6.5% of the sample. Sample: PBMCs. These TCRs come from a woman aged 45-65 years in good health and CMV-seropositive.

This chain joins TRBV28 and TRBJ2-3; 8 nucleotides align to TRBD1. The CDR3 has 15 amino acids. Germline trimming cut 6 bases from V and 7 bases from J; bases unmatched to any gene: 12. Germline CDR1 and CDR2: MDHEN and SYDVKM. CDR3 in amino acids: CASRQTGAGENTQYF. DNA for the CDR3: TGTGCCAGCAGGCAGACAGGGGCCGGGGAGAATACGCAGTATTTT.

V and J are TRBV5-4 and TRBJ1-2, with unresolved D. The V gene's germline CDR1 is SGHNT and CDR2 YYREEE (reference sequence). V shed 1 base and J shed 2 bases, with 18 bases lying between them. The CDR3 is made up of 17 amino acids. The CDR3 loop is CASSLKNDPRRNYGYTF. The CDR3 bases are TGTGCCAGCAGCTTGAAGAACGACCCACGGAGGAACTATGGCTACACCTTC.

This clone is a singleton in its sample. The genes are TRBV11-2 and TRBJ1-5, with D possibly TRBD1 on 6 matching bases. CDR3 size: 15 residues. CDR1 SGHAT and CDR2 FQNNGV come from the germline V gene. V lost 5 bases and J lost 4, with 15 bases in between. CDR3 nucleotide sequence: TGTGCCAGCAGCCTCGGGACAAAAACTAATCAGCCCCAGCATTTT. Its protein product is CASSLGTKTNQPQHF.

This clone appeared a single time. V and J are TRBV29-1 and TRBJ2-7; 8 bases are a match to TRBD2. The CDR3 sequence is 12 residues long. Trimming at V came to 6 bases and at J to 9 bases, leaving 10 bases not matched to a gene. The germline CDR1 and CDR2 sequences are SQVTM and ANQGSEA. CDR3 in amino acids: CSVSSGGAGQYF. CDR3 sequence (DNA): TGCAGCGTGTCCTCGGGGGGGGCTGGGCAGTACTTC.

The chain recombines TRBV19 with TRBJ2-5; weak D call: TRBD2 (6 bases). CDR1 is LNHDA, CDR2 SQIVND, per germline (reference sequence). Trimming removed 5 bases at V and 2 bases at J, with 12 bases between. The CDR3 contains 14 residues. Here the CDR3 reads CASSPGGRQETQYF. In nucleotides, the CDR3 is TGTGCCAGTAGTCCCGGGGGACGGCAAGAGACCCAGTACTTC.

The chain links TRBV10-3 to TRBJ1-2; D remains ambiguous. CDR1 ENHRY and CDR2 SYGVKD come from the germline V gene. Trimming pared 3 bases from V and 2 bases from J, leaving 4 bases between. The CDR3 extends over 12 amino acids. The CDR3 sequence: CAISEQNYGYTF. The CDR3 bases are TGTGCCATCAGTGAACAAAACTATGGCTACACCTTC.

The V and J genes are TRBV28 and TRBJ1-1; 8 nucleotides align to TRBD1. The V gene's germline CDR1 is MDHEN and CDR2 SYDVKM. This CDR3 has 14 amino acids. V was pared by 7 bases and J by 4 bases, with 8 bases of the junction left unmatched. CDR3 region: CASISTGGRTEAFF. As DNA, the CDR3 is TGTGCCAGCATCTCCACAGGGGGGCGCACTGAAGCTTTCTTT.

The CDR3 is CASSLGYASEQFF. The CDR3 DNA reads TGTGCCAGCAGCTTAGGCTATGCTAGTGAGCAGTTCTTC. The rearrangement uses TRBV7-2 and TRBJ2-1; D is ambiguous. The CDR3 is 13 amino acids. Germline CDR1 and CDR2: SGHTA and FQGNSA. V was clipped by 1 base and J by 9 bases, with 10 bases between them. Using reference TRBV7-2 and TRBJ2-1 for the parts outside the CDR3, the full variable domain is GAGVSQSPSNKVTEKGKDVELRCDPISGHTALYWYRQSLGQGLEFLIYFQGNSAPDKSGLPSDRFSAERTGGSVSTLTIQRTQQEDSAVYLCASSLGYASEQFFGPGTRLTVL.

The chain joins TRBV28 to TRBJ1-2, with unresolved D. This CDR3 region has 12 residues. Germline assignment: CDR1 MDHEN and CDR2 SYDVKM. With 7 bases removed from V and 5 bases from J, the gap between germline ends came to 11 bases. The CDR3: CASKVGEYGYTF. The CDR3 nucleotides read TGTGCCAGCAAGGTCGGGGAGTATGGCTACACCTTC.

Here the CDR3 reads CASSRDRGLYNEQFF. CDR3 sequence (DNA): TGTGCCAGCAGCAGGGACAGGGGGCTCTACAATGAGCAGTTCTTC. The genes are TRBV5-4 and TRBJ2-1; TRBD1 aligns across 12 bases. J lost 3 bases, V lost 4 bases, and 2 bases had no gene match. Germline assignment: CDR1 SGHNT and CDR2 YYREEE (reference sequence). There are 15 residues in the CDR3.

The genes are TRBV28 and TRBJ1-4, with D tentatively TRBD1 (5 bases). Trimming left V 5 bases short and J 8 bases short, with 15 bases between. Germline CDR1 is MDHEN and CDR2 is SYDVKM. The CDR3 covers 14 residues. CDR3 DNA: TGTGCCAGCAGTATTCCTCAGGGAGGAGAAAAACTGTTTTTT. It codes for CASSIPQGGEKLFF.

V usage is TRBV5-6 and J usage is TRBJ2-4; TRBD1 matches at 8 bases. Per the germline V gene, CDR1 is SGHDT and CDR2 is YYEEEE. This CDR3 spans 14 amino acids. The V and J ends lost 4 bases and 7 bases, in that order; junction bases with no gene match: 7. Here the CDR3 DNA reads TGTGCCAGCAGCACTTGGACAGGGTGGAACATTCAGTACTTC. Translation gives CASSTWTGWNIQYF.

This clone was seen a handful of times. V usage is TRBV27 and J usage is TRBJ1-5; 9 bases align to TRBD1. This CDR3 has 15 residues. From germline, CDR1 is MNHEY and CDR2 SMNVEV (reference sequence). Trimming at V came to 8 bases and at J to 5 bases, leaving 10 bases not matched to a gene. In DNA form, the CDR3 reads TGTGCCAGCGGACCACGACAGGGGGGGTATCAGCCCCAGCATTTT. It translates to CASGPRQGGYQPQHF.

V and J are TRBV9 and TRBJ2-7; 9 bases agree with TRBD2. The CDR3 extends over 16 amino acids. Germline loops: CDR1 SGDLS, CDR2 YYNGEE. J lost 4 bases, V lost 0 bases, and 8 bases had no gene match. The CDR3 coding sequence is TGTGCCAGCAGCGTAGGCCGAGCGGGGGGAGTTTACGAGCAGTACTTC. Amino acids: CASSVGRAGGVYEQYF.

This chain joins TRBV6-6 and TRBJ2-7; D may be TRBD2 (6 bases). The CDR3 length is 14 residues. Trimming took 2 bases from V and 7 from J, leaving 15 bases between them. In germline, CDR1 is MNHNY, CDR2 SVGAGI (reference sequence). In nucleotides, the CDR3 is TGTGCCAGCAGTTACCCCGGGACTGGGGGGGAGCAGTACTTC. Protein product: CASSYPGTGGEQYF.

This clone has only a few counts. The chain carries TRBV4-1 and TRBJ2-1; 9 bases are a match to TRBD2. CDR3 length equals 14 residues. CDR1 is MGHRA and CDR2 is YSYEKL in the germline V gene. The V segment lost 3 bases and the J segment 6 bases; nucleotides outside the gene matches: 3. CDR3 protein: CASSHLLAGNEQFF. The CDR3 DNA reads TGCGCCAGCAGCCACCTACTAGCGGGCAATGAGCAGTTCTTC.

This chain joins TRBV5-6 and TRBJ2-6; D remains ambiguous. This CDR3 contains 15 residues. The germline gives CDR1 SGHDT, CDR2 YYEEEE. With 4 bases removed from V and 1 base from J, the gap between germline ends came to 9 bases. The CDR3 coding sequence is TGTGCCAGCAGCAATAACACGTCTGGGGCCAACGTCCTGACTTTC. Translated: CASSNNTSGANVLTF.

The chain links TRBV28 to TRBJ2-1, with 13 bases aligning to TRBD2. V was clipped by 5 bases and J by 4 bases; unmatched bases: 5. The CDR3 sequence is 16 residues long. Germline CDR1 and CDR2: MDHEN and SYDVKM. The CDR3: CASSNRLAGGYNEQFF. The CDR3 coding sequence is TGTGCCAGCAGTAACAGACTAGCGGGAGGTTACAATGAGCAGTTCTTC.

The V gene is TRBV29-1, the J gene TRBJ1-2, with 8 bases that match TRBD1. Trimming took 5 bases from V and 4 from J; bases not matched to a gene: 6. Germline CDR1 SQVTM, CDR2 ANQGSEA. This CDR3 has 13 residues. CDR3 nucleotide sequence: TGCAGCGTTACGGACAGGGACAGCTATGGCTACACCTTC. This translates into CSVTDRDSYGYTF.

This chain uses TRBV19 with TRBJ1-1, with no clear D. Germline CDR1 reads LNHDA; CDR2 reads SQIVND (reference sequence). V lost 0 bases and J lost 0, with 11 bases in between. This CDR3 comprises 16 residues. The CDR3 reads CASSIDLGPVNTEAFF. In nucleotides, the CDR3 is TGTGCCAGTAGTATAGATCTCGGTCCGGTGAACACTGAAGCTTTCTTT.

The chain uses TRBV18 and TRBJ1-5; TRBD1 might be the D (5 bases). CDR1 is KGHSH and CDR2 is LQKENI in the germline V gene. The CDR3 spans 15 residues. Trimming stripped 4 bases from V and 4 bases from J, with 14 bases between. DNA for the CDR3: TGTGCCAGCTCACTCCAGCAGGGACTAAATCAGCCCCAGCATTTT. This sequence encodes CASSLQQGLNQPQHF.

V and J are TRBV18 and TRBJ2-1; the D gene is possibly TRBD2 (5 bases). This CDR3 contains 13 residues. V gave up 3 bases and J gave up 5 bases, with 8 bases separating them. The V gene's germline CDR1 is KGHSH and CDR2 LQKENI. The CDR3 DNA is TGTGCCAGCTCACCCCGGACTGACAATGAGCAGTTCTTC. As protein: CASSPRTDNEQFF.

The chain couples TRBV5-6 to TRBJ2-2; D not certain. The CDR3 spans 14 residues. From germline, CDR1 is SGHDT and CDR2 YYEEEE. Trimming took off 0 bases at V and 3 bases at J, with 6 bases between the two ends. This chain's CDR3 is CASSLGDYTGELFF. The CDR3 DNA sequence: TGTGCCAGCAGCTTGGGAGATTACACCGGGGAGCTGTTTTTT.

CDR3 nucleotides: TGCAGCGTTGAAGATTCCGGGACTAGTAACGAGCAGTACTTC. Residues: CSVEDSGTSNEQYF. The rearrangement uses TRBV29-1 and TRBJ2-7; 8 nucleotides match TRBD2. The V and J ends lost 0 bases and 5 bases, in that order; junction bases with no gene match: 6. This CDR3 has 14 amino acids. CDR1 and CDR2 (germline): SQVTM, ANQGSEA.

The gene calls are TRBV28 and TRBJ2-7, with a weak D call TRBD2 (5 bases). The germline V gene encodes CDR1 MDHEN and CDR2 SYDVKM. V was pared by 5 bases and J by 3 bases, with 8 bases between. The CDR3 totals 12 residues. The DNA for the CDR3 is TGTGCCAGCAGTGGCGGAGGCTACGAGCAGTACTTC. Protein product: CASSGGGYEQYF. The variable domain in full, completed from reference TRBV28 and TRBJ2-7, reads DVKVTQSSRYLVKRTGEKVFLECVQDMDHENMFWYRQDPGLGLRLIYFSYDVKMKEKGDIPEGYSVSREKKERFSLILESASTNQTSMYLCASSGGGYEQYFGPGTRLTVT.

The V gene is TRBV6-5, the J gene TRBJ2-3; D ambiguous. V was pared by 0 bases and J by 3 bases, with 10 bases between. Germline-derived CDR1 and CDR2 are MNHEY and SVGAGI. This CDR3 comprises 15 residues. The CDR3 bases are TGTGCCAGCAGTTACTCGCCCCAAGCAACAGATACGCAGTATTTT. Encoded protein: CASSYSPQATDTQYF.

V and J are TRBV6-5 and TRBJ1-6; TRBD1 might be the D (5 bases). V lost 5 bases, J lost 10 bases, and 9 bases lay in between. CDR1 and CDR2 from the germline V gene are MNHEY and SVGAGI. CDR3 size: 12 residues. CDR3 residues: CASSEAGSPLHF. DNA for the CDR3: TGTGCCAGCAGTGAAGCAGGGTCACCCCTCCACTTT.

The CDR3 reads CSVERDRADEQFF. The CDR3 region has the DNA TGCAGCGTTGAACGGGACAGGGCCGATGAGCAGTTCTTC. V usage is TRBV29-1 and J usage is TRBJ2-1, with TRBD1 matching over 9 bases. The V gene's germline CDR1 is SQVTM and CDR2 ANQGSEA. The junction had 4 bases not matched to a gene; V was cut back by 2 bases and J by 8 bases. CDR3 length equals 13 residues.

CDR3 sequence: CSGTGVYGYTF. The CDR3 DNA is TGCAGCGGCACAGGGGTTTATGGCTACACCTTC. The chain uses TRBV29-1 and TRBJ1-2; the match to TRBD1 covers 7 bases. CDR1 and CDR2 from the germline V gene are SQVTM and ANQGSEA. This CDR3 spans 11 amino acids. Losses at the gene ends were 7 bases for V and 5 bases for J; bases not matched to a gene: 4.

In this sample, this clone turned up a few times. The chain joins TRBV21-1 to TRBJ1-4. TRBV21-1 constitutes a pseudogene. The CDR3 has 16 amino acids. The CDR3 is CASSGVGEGDGEKLFF. Written as DNA, the CDR3 is TGTGCCAGCAGCGGCGTTGGGGAGGGGGACGGTGAAAAACTGTTTTTT.